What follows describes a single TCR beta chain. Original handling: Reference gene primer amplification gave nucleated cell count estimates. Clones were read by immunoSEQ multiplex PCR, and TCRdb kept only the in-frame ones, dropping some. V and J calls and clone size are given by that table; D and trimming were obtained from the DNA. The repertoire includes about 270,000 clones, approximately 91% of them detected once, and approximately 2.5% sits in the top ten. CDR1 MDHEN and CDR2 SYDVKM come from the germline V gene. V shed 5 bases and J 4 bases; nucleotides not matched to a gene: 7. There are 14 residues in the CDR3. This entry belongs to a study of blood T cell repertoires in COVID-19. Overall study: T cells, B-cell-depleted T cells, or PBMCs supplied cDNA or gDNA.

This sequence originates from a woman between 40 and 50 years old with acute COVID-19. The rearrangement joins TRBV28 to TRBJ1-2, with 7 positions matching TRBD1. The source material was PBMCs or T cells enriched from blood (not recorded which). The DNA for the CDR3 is TGTGCCAGCAGTGAAGGACAGGCGATCTATGGCTACACCTTC. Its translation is CASSEGQAIYGYTF.